This T cell receptor (beta chain) was recorded in a study of cytomegalovirus exposure and HLA in healthy donors. Germline loops: CDR1 SGDLS, CDR2 YYNGEE. The CDR3 loop spans 13 amino acids. Trimming took 4 bases from V and 1 from J, leaving 6 bases between them. About this clone: The antigen is not known.

Study-wide results and limits: 87-base-pair reads could not separate some V segments, including TRBV6-2 and TRBV6-3. A later analysis showed TCR association rates differing by HLA locus, peaking at DRB1 and lowest at HLA-C.

PCR employed 60 Vbeta and 13 Jbeta primers. Assay used: immunoSEQ multiplex PCR; TCRdb lists only in-frame clones, some missing. The table lists some 150,000 clones, 75% of them singletons, with about 3.5% in the top ten. The sequence derives from a middle-aged man in good health and CMV-seronegative. Sequenced sample: PBMCs. This chain joins TRBV9 and TRBJ2-1; D unclear. CDR3 nucleotide sequence: TGTGCCAGCAGCCCCCTTTCCTACAATGAGCAGTTCTTC. Translated, it gives CASSPLSYNEQFF. Complete variable domain (other parts from reference TRBV9 and TRBJ2-1): DSGVTQTPKHLITATGQRVTLRCSPRSGDLSVYWYQQSLDQGLQFLIQYYNGEERAKGNILERFSAQQFPDLHSELNLSSLELGDSALYFCASSPLSYNEQFFGPGTRLTVL.